The clone carrying this T cell receptor (beta chain) occurred a few times. Libraries were prepared by immunoSEQ multiplex PCR; TCRdb keeps only in-frame clonotypes and omits some of them. In the table there are 9,000 to 13,000 clones, 65% to 80% of which are singletons. The data originate from a study of chemoradiotherapy in HPV16-positive cancers. This CDR3 is 16 amino acids long. Germline loops: CDR1 MNHNY, CDR2 SVGAGI (reference sequence). The V and J ends lost 0 bases and 0 bases respectively, with 12 bases between them. V and J are TRBV6-6 and TRBJ2-7; no reliable D call. The sequences come from tumor tissue, collected from a patient who underwent chemoradiotherapy. The TCR comes from a human donor with HPV-associated anogenital cancer. The DNA for the CDR3 is TGTGCCAGCAGTTACTCGTTGGGGTTTCCCTCCTACGAGCAGTACTTC. Its translation is CASSYSLGFPSYEQYF.